Following are 30 T cell receptor beta chains from one sample sequenced in a study of blood T cell repertoires in COVID-19. Clones were read by immunoSEQ multiplex PCR, and TCRdb kept only the in-frame ones, dropping some. The table has about 290,000 clones, around four fifths seen once. The specimen sequenced was peripheral blood. All receptors derive from a woman aged 50 to 60 with active or convalescent COVID-19.

V and J are TRBV7-9 and TRBJ2-7, with 8 positions matching TRBD2. Trimming at V came to 1 base and at J to 0 bases, leaving 5 bases not matched to a gene. CDR1 and CDR2 (germline): SEHNR, FQNEAQ (reference sequence). CDR3 length: 16 amino acids. The CDR3 DNA follows: TGTGCCAGCAGCTTAGGGCTAGCGGGCCTCTCCTACGAGCAGTACTTC. This codes for CASSLGLAGLSYEQYF.

The chain couples TRBV11-3 to TRBJ2-5; 9 bases line up with TRBD2. Germline loops: CDR1 SGHNT, CDR2 YENEEA. The CDR3 has 15 residues. Trimming took 5 bases from V and 0 from J; bases not matched to a gene: 4. The DNA of the CDR3 is TGTGCCAGCAGCGCGGGAGGGGGCAACCAAGAGACCCAGTACTTC. It yields the protein CASSAGGGNQETQYF.

The chain links TRBV5-1 to TRBJ2-5, with a weak D call TRBD1 (5 bases). The CDR3 sequence is 14 residues long. Trimming left V 0 bases short and J 5 bases short, with 11 bases between. Germline lookup yields CDR1 SGHRS and CDR2 YFSETQ. The CDR3, as DNA: TGCGCCAGCAGCTTGGGCCAGGGTGAGGAGACCCAGTACTTC. This sequence encodes CASSLGQGEETQYF.

There are many counts of this clone. The chain joins TRBV12-3 or TRBV12-4 to TRBJ1-3; D might be TRBD1 (5 bases). Trimming removed 6 bases from V and 5 bases from J, with 11 bases in between. The CDR3 length is 13 residues. The CDR3, as DNA: TGTGCCAGCAGGCGGGGCCTGAGAAACACCATATATTTT. This translates into CASRRGLRNTIYF.

J is TRBJ1-1 and V is TRBV11-2, with 9 bases that match TRBD1. V trimming: 5 bases; J trimming: 1 base; junction bases outside the gene matches: 5. There are 15 residues in the CDR3. CDR1 and CDR2 (germline): SGHAT, FQNNGV. The CDR3 region has the DNA TGTGCCAGCAGCCCGGGACAGGGCGGGAACACTGAAGCTTTCTTT. Its protein product is CASSPGQGGNTEAFF. The variable domain in full, completed from reference TRBV11-2 and TRBJ1-1, reads EAGVAQSPRYKIIEKRQSVAFWCNPISGHATLYWYQQILGQGPKLLIQFQNNGVVDDSQLPKDRFSAERLKGVDSTLKIQPAKLEDSAVYLCASSPGQGGNTEAFFGQGTRLTVV.

V is TRBV9 and J is TRBJ2-5; 9 bases align to TRBD2. Losses at the gene ends were 0 bases for V and 3 bases for J; bases not matched to a gene: 3. The CDR3 has 15 residues. Looked up from germline, CDR1 is SGDLS and CDR2 is YYNGEE. DNA for the CDR3: TGTGCCAGCAGCGTAGCACCTAGCGGGAAAGAGACCCAGTACTTC. This sequence encodes CASSVAPSGKETQYF. Full variable domain (outside the CDR3, taken from reference TRBV9 and TRBJ2-5): DSGVTQTPKHLITATGQRVTLRCSPRSGDLSVYWYQQSLDQGLQFLIQYYNGEERAKGNILERFSAQQFPDLHSELNLSSLELGDSALYFCASSVAPSGKETQYFGPGTRLLVL.

This CDR3 reads CASQSQGNTQYF. The CDR3 nucleotides read TGTGCCAGCCAGTCCCAGGGGAATACGCAGTATTTT. The chain is built from TRBV28 and TRBJ2-3; the D gene is possibly TRBD1 (6 bases). Germline V gene data show CDR1 as MDHEN and CDR2 as SYDVKM. V lost 8 bases to trimming and J lost 7 bases, with 13 bases between them. The CDR3 totals 12 residues.

J is TRBJ2-1 and V is TRBV6-5; D possibly corresponds to TRBD2 (5 bases). V shed 8 bases and J shed 7 bases, with 15 bases lying between them. The CDR3 is 13 amino acids. CDR1 MNHEY and CDR2 SVGAGI come from the germline V gene. CDR3 region: CASRQRGRNEQFF. The CDR3 coding sequence is TGTGCCAGCCGACAACGGGGTAGAAATGAGCAGTTCTTC.

The chain has TRBV14 and TRBJ2-7; the D gene is possibly TRBD1 (5 bases). V gave up 0 bases and J gave up 2 bases, with 11 bases separating them. The CDR3 contains 15 residues. Germline V gene sequence: CDR1 SGHDN, CDR2 FVKESK. The DNA of the CDR3 is TGTGCCAGCAGCCAAGAGGCAGGGTGGACCTACGAGCAGTACTTC. Translating gives CASSQEAGWTYEQYF. Using reference TRBV14 and TRBJ2-7 for the parts outside the CDR3, the full variable domain is EAGVTQFPSHSVIEKGQTVTLRCDPISGHDNLYWYRRVMGKEIKFLLHFVKESKQDESGMPNNRFLAERTGGTYSTLKVQPAELEDSGVYFCASSQEAGWTYEQYFGPGTRLTVT.

The chain has TRBV7-8 and TRBJ1-3; possible D gene TRBD1, 6 bases. Trimming shortened V by 0 bases and J by 2 bases, and 14 bases separated the two germline ends. Germline values: CDR1 SGHVS, CDR2 FQNEAQ. This CDR3 has 17 amino acids. CDR3 DNA: TGTGCCAGCAGCTTAGCGGGCAGGGGAAGGACTGGAAACACCATATATTTT. This encodes CASSLAGRGRTGNTIYF.

The chain uses TRBV7-8 and TRBJ2-5; D uncertain. Germline V gene lookup returns CDR1 SGHVS and CDR2 FQNEAQ. V lost 3 bases, J lost 7 bases, and 6 bases lay in between. This CDR3 region has 11 residues. CDR3 amino acids: CASSFSRTQYF. CDR3 nucleotide sequence: TGTGCCAGCAGCTTCTCGAGGACCCAGTACTTC. Based on the CDR3 plus reference TRBV7-8 and TRBJ2-5, the full variable domain is GAGVSQSPRYKVAKRGQDVALRCDPISGHVSLFWYQQALGQGPEFLTYFQNEAQLDKSGLPSDRFFAERPEGSVSTLKIQRTQQEDSAVYLCASSFSRTQYFGPGTRLLVL.

V gene TRBV4-2 combines with J gene TRBJ2-1, with 12 nucleotides matching TRBD2. CDR1 and CDR2 (germline): LGHNA, YNFKEQ. This CDR3 is built from 19 residues. J gave up 1 base and V 0 bases, and 7 bases lay outside the gene matches. The CDR3 region is CASSQDQLAGGASYNEQFF. In DNA, the CDR3 is TGTGCCAGCAGCCAAGATCAACTAGCGGGAGGTGCGTCCTACAATGAGCAGTTCTTC.

The chain employs TRBV5-1 and TRBJ1-1; the D gene is possibly TRBD1 (6 bases). V was shortened by 2 bases and J by 1 base, with 9 bases between the two germline ends. The CDR3 extends over 14 amino acids. Germline-derived CDR1 and CDR2 are SGHRS and YFSETQ. CDR3 loop: CASSLGQQNTEAFF. The CDR3 DNA is TGCGCCAGCAGCTTAGGACAGCAGAACACTGAAGCTTTCTTT.

V is TRBV11-2 and J is TRBJ2-7, with a weak D call TRBD2 (6 bases). Germline-derived CDR1 and CDR2 are SGHAT and FQNNGV. The CDR3 runs 14 residues. Trimming took off 3 bases at V and 3 bases at J, with 12 bases between the two ends. The CDR3 sequence: CASSLGTWIYEQYF. CDR3 DNA sequence: TGTGCCAGCAGCTTGGGGACTTGGATCTACGAGCAGTACTTC.

The chain combines TRBV19 with TRBJ1-1; D may be TRBD1 (5 bases). Germline V gene data show CDR1 as LNHDA and CDR2 as SQIVND (reference sequence). The CDR3 is 16 residues long. The V and J ends lost 6 bases and 4 bases respectively, with 21 bases between them. The CDR3 sequence is CASRGVRLGGGTEAFF. In nucleotides, the CDR3 is TGTGCCAGTAGGGGAGTCAGGCTCGGGGGTGGCACTGAAGCTTTCTTT.

A few counts support this clone. The rearrangement joins TRBV29-1 to TRBJ1-1; 10 nucleotides line up with TRBD1. The CDR3 length is 15 residues. Germline CDR1 is SQVTM and CDR2 is ANQGSEA. V shed 4 bases, J shed 3 bases, and the junction held 8 bases outside the gene matches. The CDR3, as DNA: TGCAGCGTTGCCGGGACAGGGGTCTCGTACACTGAAGCTTTCTTT. It is translated as CSVAGTGVSYTEAFF.

This chain joins TRBV3-1 (or the pseudogene TRBV3-2) and TRBJ2-1; 9 bases are a match to TRBD2. Unmatched junction bases numbered 14, after V lost 0 bases and J lost 5 bases. The CDR3 has 19 amino acids. The germline V gene has CDR1 LGHDT and CDR2 YNNKEL (reference sequence). The DNA of the CDR3 is TGTGCCAGCAGCCAAGAGGTAGCGGGACTAGCTGTCGGTGACAATGAGCAGTTCTTC. It specifies CASSQEVAGLAVGDNEQFF.

Note on this clone: The junction does not match germline at one end; this may be a read error. This chain links TRBV2 with TRBJ1-2; TRBD1 matches at 10 bases. The V gene's germline CDR1 is SNHLY and CDR2 FYNNEI. This CDR3 comprises 14 residues. The CDR3 is CASCEDRGRGGYTF. In DNA form, the CDR3 reads TGTGCCAGCTGTGAAGACAGGGGGCGCGGGGGCTACACCTTC.

The V and J genes are TRBV4-1 and TRBJ2-4; 8 bases line up with TRBD2. Germline CDR1 MGHRA, CDR2 YSYEKL. This CDR3 is built from 17 residues. Trimming cost V 4 bases and J 1 base; bases outside gene matches: 9. CDR3 loop: CASSPITGGDAKNIQYF. The CDR3 bases are TGCGCCAGCAGCCCTATAACGGGAGGGGATGCCAAAAACATTCAGTACTTC.

The chain employs TRBV6-1 and TRBJ2-7; 10 nucleotides align to TRBD2. This CDR3 has 20 amino acids. The trim removed 1 base at V and 3 bases at J, leaving 18 bases unmatched. Germline-derived CDR1 and CDR2 are MNHNS and SASEGT. CDR3 amino acids: CASSEVGSGRPINIDYEQYF. For the CDR3, the DNA is TGTGCCAGCAGTGAAGTGGGTAGCGGGAGGCCCATAAACATAGACTACGAGCAGTACTTC.

The chain joins TRBV4-2 to TRBJ2-2; no reliable D call. With 0 bases removed from V and 2 bases from J, the gap between germline ends came to 4 bases. Germline lookup yields CDR1 LGHNA and CDR2 YNFKEQ. This CDR3 has 14 amino acids. The CDR3 protein is CASSQDLNTGELFF. The CDR3 bases are TGTGCCAGCAGCCAAGACTTAAACACCGGGGAGCTGTTTTTT.

V and J are TRBV19 and TRBJ1-4; perhaps TRBD1 as D (5 bases). Germline V gene lookup returns CDR1 LNHDA and CDR2 SQIVND (reference sequence). The length of the CDR3 is 17 residues. Trimming pared 3 bases from V and 8 bases from J, leaving 22 bases between. Here the CDR3 reads CASSMPPGSPWGEKLFF. For the CDR3, the DNA is TGTGCCAGTAGTATGCCCCCAGGCAGTCCCTGGGGCGAAAAACTGTTTTTT. The variable domain in full, with the rest retrieved from reference TRBV19 and TRBJ1-4, is DGGITQSPKYLFRKEGQNVTLSCEQNLNHDAMYWYRQDPGQGLRLIYYSQIVNDFQKGDIAEGYSVSREKKESFPLTVTSAQKNPTAFYLCASSMPPGSPWGEKLFFGSGTQLSVL.

V is TRBV4-1 and J is TRBJ2-1, with D possibly being TRBD2 (5 bases). Germline loops: CDR1 MGHRA, CDR2 YSYEKL. V shed 0 bases and J shed 7 bases, with 10 bases lying between them. There are 14 residues in the CDR3. In DNA, the CDR3 is TGCGCCAGCAGCCAAGAAATGGGCGGGAATGAGCAGTTCTTC. Its protein product is CASSQEMGGNEQFF.

This clone was detected only a few times. DNA of the CDR3: TGTGCCATCAGTGAGTCGAGTCCTGAGCAGTTCTTC. Encoded protein: CAISESSPEQFF. The chain employs TRBV10-3 and TRBJ2-1, with D hard to call. In germline, CDR1 is ENHRY, CDR2 SYGVKD. Between the trimmed V and J ends, which lost 0 bases and 9 bases, there was a span of 6 bases. The CDR3 extends over 12 amino acids.

The V call is TRBV18, the J call TRBJ1-2; D perhaps matches TRBD1 (6 bases). CDR3 length equals 16 residues. CDR1 is KGHSH, CDR2 LQKENI, per germline. The V gene lost 3 bases and the J gene lost 1 base, with 15 bases spanning the gap. The CDR3 sequence is CASSPPDWGHNYGYTF. Here the CDR3 DNA reads TGTGCCAGCTCACCTCCGGACTGGGGGCATAACTATGGCTACACCTTC.

The chain couples TRBV14 to TRBJ1-2, with D perhaps matching TRBD1 (5 bases). Germline CDR1 is SGHDN and CDR2 is FVKESK. The CDR3 is 13 residues long. V lost 1 base and J lost 6, with 9 bases in between. The CDR3 DNA sequence: TGTGCCAGCAGCCAAGTCGGGGGACATGGCTACACCTTC. This gives the protein CASSQVGGHGYTF.

This chain connects TRBV14 to TRBJ2-3, with TRBD2 matching over 7 bases. The germline V gene has CDR1 SGHDN and CDR2 FVKESK. Trimming cost V 3 bases and J 4 bases; bases outside gene matches: 7. This CDR3 comprises 15 residues. DNA for the CDR3: TGTGCCAGCAGCCAGGGGCCTGCGGGGGCAGATACGCAGTATTTT. It encodes CASSQGPAGADTQYF.

This chain joins TRBV5-1 and TRBJ2-7; TRBD2 matches 7 bases. Trimming took 0 bases from V and 7 from J; bases not matched to a gene: 4. The germline V gene encodes CDR1 SGHRS and CDR2 YFSETQ. The CDR3 is made up of 13 amino acids. In DNA form, the CDR3 reads TGCGCCAGCAGCTTGGAGGGAGGGTGGGAGCAGTACTTC. This translates into CASSLEGGWEQYF.

This rearrangement joins TRBV7-2 to TRBJ1-2; D is perhaps TRBD1 (6 bases). In germline, CDR1 is SGHTA, CDR2 FQGNSA. V shed 7 bases and J shed 10 bases, with 22 bases lying between them. CDR3 size: 14 residues. The CDR3 coding sequence is TGTGCCAGCACTCCAGGCTCGGGACAACCCTTCTACACCTTC. Its translation is CASTPGSGQPFYTF.

V is TRBV5-1 and J is TRBJ2-1; TRBD2 matches 14 bases. CDR1 and CDR2 from the germline V gene are SGHRS and YFSETQ. The CDR3 is 19 residues long. After removal of 3 bases from V and 3 bases from J, the junction contained 11 bases not matched to a gene. The CDR3 coding sequence is TGCGCCAGCAGCTCCCGACTAGCGGGAGGGCCGGGTTACTACAATGAGCAGTTCTTC. Amino acids: CASSSRLAGGPGYYNEQFF.